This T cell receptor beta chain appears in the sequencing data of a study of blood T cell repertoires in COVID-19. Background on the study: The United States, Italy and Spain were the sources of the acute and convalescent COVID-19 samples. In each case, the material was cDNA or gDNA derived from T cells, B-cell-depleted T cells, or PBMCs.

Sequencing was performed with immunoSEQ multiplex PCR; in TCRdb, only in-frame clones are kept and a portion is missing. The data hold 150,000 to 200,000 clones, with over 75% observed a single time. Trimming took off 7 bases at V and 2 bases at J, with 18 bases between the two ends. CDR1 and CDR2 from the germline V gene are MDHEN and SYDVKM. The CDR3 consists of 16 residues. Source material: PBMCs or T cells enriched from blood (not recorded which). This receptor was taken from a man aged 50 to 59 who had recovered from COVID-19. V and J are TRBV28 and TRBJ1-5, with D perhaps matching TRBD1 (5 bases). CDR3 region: CASIYSGTIGNQPQHF. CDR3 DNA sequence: TGTGCCAGCATTTACTCCGGGACTATCGGCAATCAGCCCCAGCATTTT. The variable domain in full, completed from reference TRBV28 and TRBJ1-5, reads DVKVTQSSRYLVKRTGEKVFLECVQDMDHENMFWYRQDPGLGLRLIYFSYDVKMKEKGDIPEGYSVSREKKERFSLILESASTNQTSMYLCASIYSGTIGNQPQHFGDGTRLSIL.